This passage covers 8 T cell receptor beta chains from one sample sequenced in a study of early T cells in non-severe SARS-CoV-2 infection. MiXCR, run by TCRdb on the 5' RACE reads, gives a single entry per CDR3 protein. The sample shows 59,000 or so distinct CDR3 sequences, around 13% of them seen only once. The material was whole blood, obtained at baseline. These receptors were collected from an adult who was a healthcare worker with PCR-confirmed SARS-CoV-2 infection or an uninfected control (not recorded which).

This clonotype was picked up a small number of times. The chain uses TRBV19 and TRBJ1-6; D unclear. The CDR3 is 16 amino acids. V gave up 6 bases and J gave up 0 bases, with 12 bases separating them. Germline-derived CDR1 and CDR2 are LNHDA and SQIVND (reference sequence). The CDR3 loop reads CASSKDWSSYNSPLHF. The CDR3 nucleotides are TGTGCCAGTAGCAAAGACTGGAGCTCCTATAATTCACCCCTCCACTTT.

This clonotype was detected many times. The chain employs TRBV27 and TRBJ2-7; weak D call: TRBD1 (5 bases). V lost 6 bases and J lost 1, with 13 bases in between. Germline CDR1 is MNHEY and CDR2 is SMNVEV (reference sequence). This CDR3 is 14 amino acids long. The CDR3 here is CASRGVGQSYEQYF. CDR3 in DNA: TGTGCCAGCAGAGGGGTTGGGCAGTCCTACGAGCAGTACTTC.

This clonotype was counted only a few times. CDR3 bases: TGTGCCAGCATCAAACAGGGTAGCTCTGGGGCCAACGTCCTGACTTTC. This encodes CASIKQGSSGANVLTF. The gene calls are TRBV6-6 and TRBJ2-6, with TRBD1 as a possible D gene (6 bases). This CDR3 has 16 residues. Germline CDR1 reads MNHNY; CDR2 reads SVGAGI (reference sequence). V lost 7 bases, J lost 0 bases, and 13 bases lay in between.

This chain uses TRBV19 with TRBJ1-6; the D gene is possibly TRBD1 (6 bases). Germline V gene sequence: CDR1 LNHDA, CDR2 SQIVND (reference sequence). CDR3 length: 16 amino acids. V lost 5 bases and J 8 bases, leaving 19 bases between the germline ends. The chain's CDR3 is CASSSPHRARDSPLHF. In DNA form, the CDR3 reads TGTGCCAGTAGTTCCCCCCACAGGGCGCGAGATTCACCCCTCCACTTT.

A few counts support this clonotype. This chain uses TRBV7-2 with TRBJ2-7, with 10 bases identical to TRBD2. The V segment lost 4 bases and the J segment 7 bases; nucleotides outside the gene matches: 7. Germline loops: CDR1 SGHTA, CDR2 FQGNSA. The CDR3 is 14 residues long. The DNA of the CDR3 is TGTGCCAGCAGCTATAGCGGGGGGCCGTGGGAGCAGTACTTC. Its protein product is CASSYSGGPWEQYF.

The chain is built from TRBV28 and TRBJ2-7, with D maybe TRBD1 (6 bases). The length of the CDR3 is 15 residues. Germline V lookup: CDR1 MDHEN, CDR2 SYDVKM. V was pared by 7 bases and J by 2 bases, with 18 bases between. CDR3 amino acids: CASKPPGTPTYEQYF. In DNA, the CDR3 is TGTGCCAGCAAGCCCCCCGGGACACCGACCTACGAGCAGTACTTC.

This clonotype was observed at least ten times. The junction differs from germline at one of its ends, possibly a read error. The chain employs TRBV20-1 and TRBJ1-1; D unclear. Germline lookup yields CDR1 DFQATT and CDR2 SNEGSKA (reference sequence). The CDR3 runs 14 residues. In DNA form, the CDR3 reads TGCAGTGCTAGAGATAGGAATATGAACACTGAAGCCTTCTTT. It codes for CSARDRNMNTEAFF.

This clonotype was found a few times. The V call is TRBV11-2, the J call TRBJ2-1; D is unclear. Germline V gives CDR1 SGHAT, CDR2 FQNNGV. This CDR3 has 13 residues. V was pared by 0 bases and J by 16 bases, with 16 bases between. DNA for the CDR3: TGTGCCAGCAGCTTAGATCACGAGGCAGTAAGATTCTTC. Its translation is CASSLDHEAVRFF.